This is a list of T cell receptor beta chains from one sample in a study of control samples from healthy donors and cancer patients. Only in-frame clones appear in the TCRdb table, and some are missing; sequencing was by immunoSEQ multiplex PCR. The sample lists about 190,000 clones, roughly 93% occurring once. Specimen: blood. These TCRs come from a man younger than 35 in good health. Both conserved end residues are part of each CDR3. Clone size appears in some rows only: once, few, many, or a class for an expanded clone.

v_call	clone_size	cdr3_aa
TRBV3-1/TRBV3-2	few	CASSRIGAGTDTQYF
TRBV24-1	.	CATSDFVGNEQFF
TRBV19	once	CASSINRDPKNIQYF
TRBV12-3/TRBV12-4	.	CASSLGQGEFF
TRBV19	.	CASSIQGGAGLLDEQYF
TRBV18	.	CASSPTVAGGGDTQYF
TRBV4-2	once	CASSQEASGQGGANEQFF
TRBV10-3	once	CAISESDTTNEKLFF
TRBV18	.	CASSPPVGTYEQYF
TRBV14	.	CASSRRALNTEAFF
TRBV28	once	CASRRDREVGETQYF
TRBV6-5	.	CASRPRTGTDSPLHF
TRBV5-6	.	CASSLRGPSGNTIYF
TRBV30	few	CAWSVRGHSNQPQHF
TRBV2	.	CASVGGRGTDTQYF
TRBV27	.	CASSTNLLGTDTDTQYF
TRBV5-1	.	CASSPPGQETQYF
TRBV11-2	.	CASSTRTGWQETQYF
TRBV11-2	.	CASSSRPRDRVGYTF
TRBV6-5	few	CASRKGQGDQPQHF
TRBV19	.	CASSRGQGNTIYF
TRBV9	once	CASSPTGVNYGYTF